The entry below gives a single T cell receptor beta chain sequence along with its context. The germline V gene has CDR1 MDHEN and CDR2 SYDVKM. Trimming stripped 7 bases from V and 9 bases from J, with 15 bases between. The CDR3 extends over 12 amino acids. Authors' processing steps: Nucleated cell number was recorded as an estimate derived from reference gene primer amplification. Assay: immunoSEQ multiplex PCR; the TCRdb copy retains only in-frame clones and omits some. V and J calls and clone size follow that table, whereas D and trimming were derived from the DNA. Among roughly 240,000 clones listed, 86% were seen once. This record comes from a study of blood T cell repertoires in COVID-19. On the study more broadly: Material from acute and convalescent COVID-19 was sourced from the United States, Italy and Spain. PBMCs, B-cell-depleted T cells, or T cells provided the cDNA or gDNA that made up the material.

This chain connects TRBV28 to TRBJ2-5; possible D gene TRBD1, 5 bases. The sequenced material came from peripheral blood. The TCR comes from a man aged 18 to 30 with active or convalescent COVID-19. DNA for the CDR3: TGTGCCAGCAACGCGGACAACCTATCCCAGTACTTC. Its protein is CASNADNLSQYF.